These T cell receptor beta chains were read from a single sample in a study of graft-versus-host responses after intestinal transplantation. Sequencing was performed with immunoSEQ multiplex PCR; in TCRdb, only in-frame clones are kept and a portion is missing. Here the sample spans some 14,000 clones, 35% being singletons. Sequenced material: alloreactive CD8+ T cells from a mixed lymphocyte reaction culture, taken before intestinal transplant. All receptors come from a human patient who received an intestinal transplant. Each CDR3 is given with its conserved first and last residue. D genes are given only for firm matches. Some rows mark clone size as missing; the rest say once, few, many or name a class of expanded clone.

v_gene	abundance	j_gene	d_gene	len	CDR3aa	CDR3nt
TRBV21-1	few	TRBJ1-2	NA	21	CASSPNWGGCGQGKPNYGYTF	TGTGCCAGCAGCCCCAACTGGGGGGGATGTGGACAGGGAAAACCTAACTATGGCTACACCTTC
TRBV5-1	few	TRBJ1-1	NA	12	CASSREDTEAFF	TGCGCCAGCAGCCGGGAGGACACTGAAGCTTTCTTT
TRBV27	NA	TRBJ2-1	NA	12	CASSRGGNEQFF	TGTGCCAGCAGTAGGGGGGGAAATGAGCAGTTCTTC
TRBV19	few	TRBJ1-5	NA	15	CASSIGVYSNQPQHF	TGTGCCAGTAGTATAGGGGTTTATAGCAATCAGCCCCAGCATTTT
TRBV4-1	few	TRBJ2-7	TRBD1	15	CASSPDGTGGYEQYF	TGCGCCAGCAGCCCAGACGGGACAGGGGGCTACGAGCAGTACTTC
TRBV4-1	medium-sized	TRBJ1-2	NA	14	CASSQVRGINGYTF	TGCGCCAGCAGCCAAGTCAGGGGAATTAATGGCTACACCTTC
TRBV11-3	few	TRBJ1-3	NA	15	CASSPDPRSGNTIYF	TGTGCCAGCAGCCCAGACCCTCGCTCTGGAAACACCATATATTTT
TRBV9	NA	TRBJ2-2	NA	12	CASSVQGGELFF	TGTGCCAGCAGCGTCCAAGGGGGGGAGCTGTTTTTT
TRBV5-6	NA	TRBJ2-7	NA	18	CASSFGGPSLVSPHEQYF	TGTGCCAGCAGCTTCGGGGGCCCCTCCTTGGTCTCGCCCCACGAGCAGTACTTC
TRBV6-5	NA	TRBJ1-2	TRBD1	15	CASRGVQGADYGYTF	TGTGCCAGCAGGGGGGTACAGGGGGCAGACTATGGCTACACCTTC
TRBV5-8	NA	TRBJ2-5	NA	14	CASSFGPTGGAQYF	TGTGCCAGCAGCTTCGGTCCGACCGGCGGGGCCCAGTACTTC
TRBV7-3	few	TRBJ2-1	TRBD1	15	CASSLQDRAYNEQFF	TGTGCCAGCAGCTTACAGGACAGGGCCTACAATGAGCAGTTCTTC
TRBV27	medium-sized	TRBJ2-2	NA	13	CASSLSNTGELFF	TGTGCCAGCAGTTTATCGAACACCGGGGAGCTGTTTTTT
TRBV4-1	NA	TRBJ2-2	TRBD1	16	CASSRRDRLYTGELFF	TGCGCCAGCAGCAGAAGGGACAGGCTGTACACCGGGGAGCTGTTTTTT
TRBV7-9	few	TRBJ1-1	TRBD1	13	CASSLGTVTEAFF	TGTGCCAGCAGCTTGGGGACAGTGACTGAAGCTTTCTTT
TRBV14	NA	TRBJ2-1	TRBD1	14	CASSPWTGLNEQFF	TGTGCCAGCAGCCCGTGGACAGGGCTTAATGAGCAGTTCTTC
TRBV10-2	NA	TRBJ2-4	NA	19	CASSESNSNLVLAKNIQYF	TGCGCCAGCAGTGAGTCGAACAGCAACCTAGTCCTAGCCAAAAACATTCAGTACTTC
TRBV6-5	NA	TRBJ1-2	NA	13	CASSYGGDYGYTF	TGTGCCAGCAGTTACGGGGGCGACTATGGCTACACCTTC
TRBV7-2	NA	TRBJ1-6	NA	16	CASSLARQVRGSPLHF	TGTGCCAGCAGCTTAGCTCGACAGGTCAGGGGATCACCCCTCCACTTT
TRBV9	NA	TRBJ2-3	NA	13	CASSPPPTDTQYF	TGTGCCAGCAGCCCGCCTCCCACAGATACGCAGTATTTT
TRBV5-4	NA	TRBJ2-7	TRBD1	15	CASSRGTGGLDEQYF	TGTGCCAGCAGCCGAGGGACAGGGGGCCTGGACGAGCAGTACTTC
TRBV6-5	NA	TRBJ2-2	NA	13	CASSYPITGELFF	TGTGCCAGCAGTTATCCTATCACCGGGGAGCTGTTTTTT
TRBV14	NA	TRBJ1-2	TRBD1	15	CASSSSGQGAYGYTF	TGTGCCAGCAGCTCCTCTGGACAGGGCGCCTATGGCTACACCTTC
TRBV11-3	few	TRBJ2-7	NA	15	CASSLIGLAAYEQYF	TGTGCCAGCAGCTTAATTGGTCTAGCCGCCTACGAGCAGTACTTC
TRBV1	few	TRBJ2-7	NA	13	CTSSPGKGYEQYF	TGCACCAGCAGCCCAGGGAAGGGCTACGAGCAGTACTTC
TRBV7-9	NA	TRBJ2-1	NA	13	CASSPGGGNEQFF	TGTGCCAGCAGCCCAGGCGGAGGCAATGAGCAGTTCTTC
TRBV27	NA	TRBJ2-6	TRBD2	18	CASSPRLAVKSGANVLTF	TGTGCCAGCAGCCCAAGGCTAGCGGTGAAGTCTGGGGCCAACGTCCTGACTTTC
TRBV5-1	medium-sized	TRBJ2-7	NA	15	CASSTTGPYTYEQYF	TGCGCCAGCAGCACCACAGGGCCCTATACCTACGAGCAGTACTTC
TRBV5-1	once	TRBJ1-1	NA	15	CASSLRGLLNTEAFF	TGCGCCAGCAGCCTGCGGGGACTTCTGAACACTGAAGCTTTCTTT
TRBV18	few	TRBJ2-3	TRBD2	15	CASSPETSVSDTQYF	TGTGCCAGCTCACCTGAGACTAGCGTATCTGATACGCAGTATTTT
TRBV5-6	few	TRBJ2-1	NA	16	CASSLLGEDSYNEQFF	TGTGCCAGCAGCTTGCTTGGAGAAGACTCCTACAATGAGCAGTTCTTC
TRBV4-1	NA	TRBJ2-3	TRBD1	14	CASSDRQGTDTQYF	TGCGCCAGCAGCGATAGACAGGGAACAGATACGCAGTATTTT
TRBV6-1	few	TRBJ1-1	NA	14	CASSEVRLATEAFF	TGTGCCAGCAGTGAAGTACGGTTGGCTACTGAAGCTTTCTTT
TRBV4-2	NA	TRBJ2-1	NA	12	CASSPLSDEQFF	TGTGCCAGCAGTCCCCTCAGTGATGAGCAGTTCTTC
TRBV11-3	once	TRBJ2-2	TRBD2	15	CASTNSGGLDWELFF	TGTGCCAGCACGAATAGCGGGGGCCTGGATTGGGAGCTGTTTTTT
TRBV27	NA	TRBJ2-1	TRBD2	14	CASRPGLPGNEQFF	TGTGCCAGCAGACCGGGACTACCAGGCAATGAGCAGTTCTTC
TRBV4-1	NA	TRBJ2-7	TRBD2	16	CASSQEAGAGSYEQYF	TGCGCCAGCAGCCAGGAAGCGGGGGCCGGCTCCTACGAGCAGTACTTC
TRBV19	NA	TRBJ1-6	NA	18	CASSIYVSPGLENSPLHF	TGTGCCAGTAGTATTTATGTCTCCCCGGGGCTGGAGAATTCACCCCTCCACTTT
TRBV4-1	NA	TRBJ1-4	NA	15	CASSQGVSRNEKLFF	TGCGCCAGCAGCCAAGGCGTCAGTCGTAATGAAAAACTGTTTTTT
TRBV19	NA	TRBJ2-7	NA	13	CASSIIAEGEQYF	TGTGCCAGTAGTATCATCGCGGAGGGCGAGCAGTACTTC
TRBV15	NA	TRBJ1-3	NA	15	CATSRDLGFGNTIYF	TGTGCCACCAGCAGAGATCTCGGATTCGGAAACACCATATATTTT
TRBV29-1	NA	TRBJ1-2	NA	14	CSATDLDDWDGYTF	TGCAGCGCGACCGACTTGGACGACTGGGATGGCTACACCTTC
TRBV7-2	few	TRBJ2-7	NA	13	CASRPGVGYEQYF	TGTGCCAGCAGGCCGGGCGTAGGATACGAGCAGTACTTC
TRBV6-5	few	TRBJ2-1	NA	14	CASSYSNRANEQFF	TGTGCCAGCAGTTACTCAAACAGGGCAAATGAGCAGTTCTTC
TRBV7-6	few	TRBJ2-5	TRBD1	15	CASSRTGGRGETQYF	TGTGCCAGCAGCCGGACAGGGGGTCGTGGGGAGACCCAGTACTTC
TRBV6-5	many	TRBJ1-4	NA	11	CASSYGEKLFF	TGTGCCAGCAGTTACGGTGAAAAACTGTTTTTT
TRBV6-8	NA	TRBJ2-5	NA	14	CASSYSGSAWTQYF	TGTGCCAGCAGTTACTCAGGGTCCGCTTGGACCCAGTACTTC
TRBV6-1	few	TRBJ2-3	TRBD2	15	CASNRLAGPTDTQYF	TGTGCCAGCAACCGACTAGCGGGCCCAACAGATACGCAGTATTTT
TRBV2	few	TRBJ2-7	TRBD2	14	CASSVSRTSIEQYF	TGTGCCAGCAGTGTGAGCAGGACTAGTATCGAGCAGTACTTC
TRBV29-1	few	TRBJ2-7	TRBD1	12	CSVGTGPYEQYF	TGCAGCGTAGGGACAGGGCCTTACGAGCAGTACTTC